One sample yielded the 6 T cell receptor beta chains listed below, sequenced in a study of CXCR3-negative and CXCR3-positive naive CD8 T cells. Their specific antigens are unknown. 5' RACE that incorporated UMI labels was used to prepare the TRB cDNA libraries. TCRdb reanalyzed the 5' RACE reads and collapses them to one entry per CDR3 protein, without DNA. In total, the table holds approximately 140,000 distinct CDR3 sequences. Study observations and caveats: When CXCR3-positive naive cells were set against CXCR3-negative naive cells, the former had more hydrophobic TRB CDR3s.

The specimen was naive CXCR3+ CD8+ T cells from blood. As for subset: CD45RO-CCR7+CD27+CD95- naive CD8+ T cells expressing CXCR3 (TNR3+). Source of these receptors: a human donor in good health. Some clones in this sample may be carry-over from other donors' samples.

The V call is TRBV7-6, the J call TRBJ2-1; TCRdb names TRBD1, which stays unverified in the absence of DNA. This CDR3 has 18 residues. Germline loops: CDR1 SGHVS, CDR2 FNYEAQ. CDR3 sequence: CASSLGPGEQGWYNEQFF.

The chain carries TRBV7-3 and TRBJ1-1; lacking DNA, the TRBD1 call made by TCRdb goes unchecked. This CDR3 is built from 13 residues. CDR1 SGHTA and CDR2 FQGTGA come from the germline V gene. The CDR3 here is CASSITGGAEAFF.

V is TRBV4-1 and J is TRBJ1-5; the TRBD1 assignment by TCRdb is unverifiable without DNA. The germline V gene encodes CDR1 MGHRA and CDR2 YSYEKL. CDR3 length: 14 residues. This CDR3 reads CASSQDPGGQPQHF.

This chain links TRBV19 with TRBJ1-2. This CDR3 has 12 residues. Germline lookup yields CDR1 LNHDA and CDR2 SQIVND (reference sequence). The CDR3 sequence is CASSTGILGYTF.

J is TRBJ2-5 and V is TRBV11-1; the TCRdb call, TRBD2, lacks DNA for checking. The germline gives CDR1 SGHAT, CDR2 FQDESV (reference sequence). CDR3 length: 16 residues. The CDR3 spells CASSPARTPYQETQYF.

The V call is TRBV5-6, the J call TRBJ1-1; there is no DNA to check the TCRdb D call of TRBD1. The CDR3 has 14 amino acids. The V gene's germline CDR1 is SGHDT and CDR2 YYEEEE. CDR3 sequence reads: CASSPGGGYTEAFF.